This T cell receptor beta chain stems from a study of shared clonotypes between healthy human individuals. Details on this clone: The antigen is undetermined.

It was across several immunoSEQ plates that each subset's genomic DNA was evenly split. Some clones are missing from TCRdb's copy, which holds only in-frame ones; the method was immunoSEQ multiplex PCR. The sample gives 450,000 to 600,000 clones, 70% to 85% of which show up once; about 12% is in the top ten. Study-level results: Clonotype sharing among the donors was expected to vary with sequencing depth.

V lost 6 bases and J lost 5; bases outside the gene matches: 11. The CDR3 runs 17 residues. Per germline, CDR1 MDHEN and CDR2 SYDVKM. None of the donors, who were healthy HIV-negative adults, had recently had acute infections or vaccinations. Everyone who donated was a Caucasian adult who lived in Nashville, Tennessee. The chain employs TRBV28 and TRBJ2-6; 9 nucleotides match TRBD1. Specimen: PBMCs. The sequence derives from a woman between 40 and 55 years old in good health. Some clones in this sample may be carry-over from other donors' samples. The CDR3 nucleotides are TGTGCCAGCAGCAGCCCGGGACAGGGATCCTGGGCCAACGTCCTGACTTTC. Translating gives CASSSPGQGSWANVLTF.